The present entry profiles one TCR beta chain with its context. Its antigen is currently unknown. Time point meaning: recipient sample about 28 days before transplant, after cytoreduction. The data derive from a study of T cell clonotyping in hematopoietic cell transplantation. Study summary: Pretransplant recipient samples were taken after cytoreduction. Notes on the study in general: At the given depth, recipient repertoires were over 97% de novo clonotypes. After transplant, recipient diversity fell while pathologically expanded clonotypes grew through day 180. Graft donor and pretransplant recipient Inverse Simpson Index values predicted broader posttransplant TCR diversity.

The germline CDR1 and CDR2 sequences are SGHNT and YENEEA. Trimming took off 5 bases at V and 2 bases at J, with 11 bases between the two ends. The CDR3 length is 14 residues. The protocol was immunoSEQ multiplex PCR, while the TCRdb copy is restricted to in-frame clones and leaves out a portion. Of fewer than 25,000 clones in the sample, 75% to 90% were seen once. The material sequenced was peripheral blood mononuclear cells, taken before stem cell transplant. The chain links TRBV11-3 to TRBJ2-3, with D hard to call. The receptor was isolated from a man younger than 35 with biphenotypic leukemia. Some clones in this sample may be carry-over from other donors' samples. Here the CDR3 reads CASSPPASTDTQYF. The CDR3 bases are TGTGCCAGCAGCCCGCCTGCCTCCACAGATACGCAGTATTTT.